This T cell receptor (beta chain) was recovered during a study of blood T cell repertoires in COVID-19. Study-level background: Samples of COVID-19 (acute and convalescent) were obtained from the United States, Italy and Spain. PBMCs, B-cell-depleted T cells, or T cells provided the cDNA or gDNA that made up the material.

In this sample, this clone turned up a few times. Profiling relied on immunoSEQ multiplex PCR, and the TCRdb table lists in-frame clones only, not all of them. Of 210,000 or so clones in the sample, about 83% are singletons; the top ten hold approximately 2.9%. This CDR3 is 15 amino acids long. The trim removed 4 bases at V and 6 bases at J, leaving 11 bases unmatched. Germline V gene sequence: CDR1 MNHEY, CDR2 SVGAGI. This TCR derives from a man aged 45-60 years with active or convalescent COVID-19. V gene TRBV6-5 combines with J gene TRBJ2-7, with TRBD1 identical over 8 bases. Sequencing input: peripheral blood. CDR3 bases: TGTGCCAGCAGTTCTTCCCGGACAGGGATTAGCGAGCAGTACTTC. This codes for CASSSSRTGISEQYF.